The 30 T cell receptor beta chains below were found in one sample sequenced in a study of blood T cell repertoires in COVID-19. The assay was immunoSEQ multiplex PCR, and TCRdb's table has in-frame clones only and misses some. The repertoire holds around 250,000 clones, about 83% seen once, with more than 1.5% in the top ten. Sequencing used peripheral blood. The receptors stem from a woman in her 40s who had recovered from COVID-19.

The chain joins TRBV7-2 to TRBJ2-1, with TRBD1 as a possible D gene (6 bases). Per the germline V gene, CDR1 is SGHTA and CDR2 is FQGNSA. This CDR3 region has 15 residues. Trimming cost V 1 base and J 4 bases, with 11 bases left between them. The chain's CDR3 is CASSLVGTTYNEQFF. CDR3 nucleotide sequence: TGTGCCAGCAGCTTAGTCGGGACAACTTACAATGAGCAGTTCTTC.

The J gene is TRBJ1-1, the V gene TRBV5-1; tentatively, D is TRBD1 (5 bases). This CDR3 has 16 residues. V gave up 0 bases and J gave up 1 base, with 13 bases separating them. CDR1 is SGHRS, CDR2 YFSETQ, per germline. The CDR3 DNA follows: TGCGCCAGCAGCTTGGTGGGGGGTCGCTCGAACACTGAAGCTTTCTTT. Amino acid sequence: CASSLVGGRSNTEAFF.

This sequence joins TRBV5-1 and TRBJ1-4, with 8 bases that match TRBD1. The CDR3 is made up of 16 amino acids. V dropped 4 bases and J dropped 8; count of bases not matched to a gene: 13. Germline CDR1 and CDR2: SGHRS and YFSETQ. The CDR3 loop is CASSPGLGTGIEKLFF. CDR3 in DNA: TGCGCCAGCAGCCCGGGCCTTGGGACAGGCATAGAAAAACTGTTTTTT.

CDR3 region: CASSYAPQGSGEKLFF. CDR3 bases: TGTGCCAGCAGTTACGCCCCACAGGGGTCGGGAGAAAAACTGTTTTTT. This chain joins TRBV6-5 and TRBJ1-4, with 7 bases identical to TRBD1. V lost 2 bases and J lost 8; bases outside the gene matches: 11. Germline V CDR1 and CDR2: MNHEY, SVGAGI. The CDR3 consists of 16 residues.

This chain connects TRBV30 to TRBJ2-7, with 7 bases fitting TRBD1. The CDR3 has 13 amino acids. J gave up 5 bases and V 0 bases, and 4 bases lay outside the gene matches. Looked up from germline, CDR1 is GTSNPN and CDR2 is SVGIG (reference sequence). The CDR3 coding sequence is TGTGCCTGGAGTGTTAACAGGGGTAACGAGCAGTACTTC. Translated, it gives CAWSVNRGNEQYF.

CDR3 bases: TGTGCCAGCAGCTTAAACCCAGCTAACTATGGCTACACCTTC. Encoded protein: CASSLNPANYGYTF. V is TRBV7-3 and J is TRBJ1-2; D unresolved. The CDR3 is 14 amino acids. Germline assignment: CDR1 SGHTA and CDR2 FQGTGA. V was pared by 1 base and J by 0 bases, with 6 bases between.

V usage is TRBV5-6 and J usage is TRBJ1-4, with a tentative D call TRBD1 (5 bases). This CDR3 is built from 19 residues. V was trimmed by 1 base and J by 0 bases, leaving 19 bases between them. Per the germline V gene, CDR1 is SGHDT and CDR2 is YYEEEE. The CDR3 protein is CASSLLAGRASATNEKLFF. The CDR3 coding sequence is TGTGCCAGCAGCTTGTTAGCAGGCAGGGCGTCCGCAACTAATGAAAAACTGTTTTTT.

The CDR3 DNA reads TGTGCCAGTAGTTACTCGACAGGGATACATAATTCACCCCTCCACTTT. It encodes CASSYSTGIHNSPLHF. This chain joins TRBV19 and TRBJ1-6; 7 bases agree with TRBD1. V trimming: 5 bases; J trimming: 5 bases; junction bases outside the gene matches: 9. The CDR3 has 16 residues. Germline loops: CDR1 LNHDA, CDR2 SQIVND (reference sequence).

The table lists this clone with a count of one. The rearrangement uses TRBV10-3 and TRBJ1-2, with 9 bases that match TRBD1. This CDR3 is built from 14 residues. V lost 7 bases and J lost 2; bases outside the gene matches: 5. The germline V gene encodes CDR1 ENHRY and CDR2 SYGVKD. CDR3 residues: CAINKGQGNYGYTF. Here the CDR3 DNA reads TGTGCCATCAACAAAGGACAGGGGAACTATGGCTACACCTTC.

The J gene is TRBJ2-5, the V gene TRBV7-9, with TRBD1 matching 10 bases. This CDR3 has 16 amino acids. V gave up 1 base and J gave up 2 bases; unmatched junction bases: 4. CDR1 SEHNR and CDR2 FQNEAQ come from the germline V gene (reference sequence). CDR3 DNA: TGTGCCAGCAGCTTAGTGGGGACAGGGGTACAAGAGACCCAGTACTTC. This sequence encodes CASSLVGTGVQETQYF.

The rearrangement uses TRBV6-4 and TRBJ2-1; 7 positions agree with TRBD1. CDR3 length: 13 amino acids. V dropped 8 bases and J dropped 2; count of bases not matched to a gene: 3. Germline V gives CDR1 MRHNA, CDR2 SNTAGT. The CDR3 here is CASAQGPYNEQFF. CDR3 DNA: TGTGCCAGCGCACAGGGGCCCTACAATGAGCAGTTCTTC.

The rearrangement uses TRBV6-5 and TRBJ1-1; 8 nucleotides match TRBD1. The CDR3 covers 15 residues. The germline V gene encodes CDR1 MNHEY and CDR2 SVGAGI. J was trimmed by 2 bases and V by 6 bases; bases with no gene match: 8. The CDR3 spells CASRRTGMGNTEAFF. As DNA, the CDR3 is TGTGCCAGCAGACGGACAGGGATGGGAAACACTGAAGCTTTCTTT.

V usage is TRBV9 and J usage is TRBJ2-3; TRBD1 matches at 8 bases. V shed 1 base and J 2 bases; nucleotides not matched to a gene: 0. There are 14 residues in the CDR3. CDR1 and CDR2 from the germline V gene are SGDLS and YYNGEE. The CDR3 coding sequence is TGTGCCAGCAGCGTACAGGGGGCCACAGATACGCAGTATTTT. This encodes CASSVQGATDTQYF.

The chain combines TRBV7-2 with TRBJ1-2; maybe TRBD1 (6 bases). The V and J ends lost 2 bases and 3 bases respectively, with 10 bases between them. Germline V gene data show CDR1 as SGHTA and CDR2 as FQGNSA. This CDR3 comprises 14 residues. This chain's CDR3 is CASSLYRADYGYTF. The CDR3 nucleotides read TGTGCCAGCAGCTTATACAGGGCGGACTATGGCTACACCTTC. The variable domain in full, completed from reference TRBV7-2 and TRBJ1-2, reads GAGVSQSPSNKVTEKGKDVELRCDPISGHTALYWYRQSLGQGLEFLIYFQGNSAPDKSGLPSDRFSAERTGGSVSTLTIQRTQQEDSAVYLCASSLYRADYGYTFGSGTRLTVV.

About this clone: The final CDR3 position lacks the conserved phenylalanine or tryptophan, pointing to a likely read error. It is unclear where the CDR3 begins or ends on the DNA, so no DNA is shown, and the CDR3 is as TCRdb lists it. This chain connects TRBV6-5 to TRBJ2-3; the DNA was not compared with TRBD2, the D call given in the table. The CDR3 spans 15 amino acids, including both terminal residues. Germline V gene data show CDR1 as MNHEY and CDR2 as SVGAGI. CDR3 amino acids: CASRPWEGADTQYFG.

The chain combines TRBV6-1 with TRBJ1-5, with 7 positions matching TRBD1. V gave up 2 bases and J gave up 0 bases; unmatched junction bases: 4. Looked up from germline, CDR1 is MNHNS and CDR2 is SASEGT. CDR3 size: 16 residues. The CDR3 sequence: CASSETTGYSNQPQHF. DNA for the CDR3: TGTGCCAGCAGTGAAACGACAGGGTATAGCAATCAGCCCCAGCATTTT.

This clone was seen only a few times. The genes are TRBV9 and TRBJ1-2, with D tentatively TRBD1 (6 bases). Germline CDR1 reads SGDLS; CDR2 reads YYNGEE. V was pared by 3 bases and J by 14 bases, with 20 bases between. This CDR3 has 13 amino acids. The DNA for the CDR3 is TGTGCCAGCAGCGCAACTCGCAAGGGGGTGTATACCTTC. It yields the protein CASSATRKGVYTF.

There are a few counts of this clone. V gene TRBV19 combines with J gene TRBJ1-2; possibly TRBD1 for D (6 bases). Between the trimmed V and J ends, which lost 5 bases and 4 bases, there was a span of 14 bases. The CDR3 loop spans 14 amino acids. Germline CDR1 LNHDA, CDR2 SQIVND (reference sequence). CDR3 protein: CASSYVQGPYGYTF. The CDR3 nucleotides are TGTGCCAGTAGTTATGTCCAGGGGCCCTATGGCTACACCTTC. Full variable domain (outside the CDR3, taken from reference TRBV19 and TRBJ1-2): DGGITQSPKYLFRKEGQNVTLSCEQNLNHDAMYWYRQDPGQGLRLIYYSQIVNDFQKGDIAEGYSVSREKKESFPLTVTSAQKNPTAFYLCASSYVQGPYGYTFGSGTRLTVV.

The chain links TRBV11-2 to TRBJ2-1; 10 positions agree with TRBD1. V was clipped by 1 base and J by 10 bases; unmatched bases: 7. In germline, CDR1 is SGHAT, CDR2 FQNNGV. CDR3 length: 15 amino acids. The CDR3 loop is CASSLAGTGEGEQFF. The CDR3 nucleotides read TGTGCCAGCAGCTTAGCCGGGACAGGGGAAGGGGAGCAGTTCTTC.

The V and J genes are TRBV7-9 and TRBJ1-2; weak D call: TRBD1 (5 bases). CDR1 is SEHNR, CDR2 FQNEAQ, per germline (reference sequence). This CDR3 has 14 residues. Between the trimmed V and J ends, which lost 5 bases and 5 bases, there was a span of 15 bases. The CDR3 loop is CASSPGTEGYGYTF. DNA for the CDR3: TGTGCCAGCAGCCCCGGGACGGAGGGATATGGCTACACCTTC.

The DNA for the CDR3 is TGTGCCAGCATCCTCTCAGTCACCGGGGAGCTGTTTTTT. This codes for CASILSVTGELFF. The rearrangement uses TRBV7-9 and TRBJ2-2; D is undetermined. The CDR3 has 13 residues. The germline V gene has CDR1 SEHNR and CDR2 FQNEAQ (reference sequence). Deletions cut 7 bases from V and 4 bases from J, with 10 bases between. Full variable domain (rest looked up from reference TRBV7-9 and TRBJ2-2): DTGVSQNPRHKITKRGQNVTFRCDPISEHNRLYWYRQTLGQGPEFLTYFQNEAQLEKSRLLSDRFSAERPKGSFSTLEIQRTEQGDSAMYLCASILSVTGELFFGEGSRLTVL.

The chain recombines TRBV2 with TRBJ1-5; 10 bases match TRBD1. The V gene's germline CDR1 is SNHLY and CDR2 FYNNEI. J lost 5 bases, V lost 6 bases, and 7 bases had no gene match. The CDR3 contains 15 residues. The CDR3 region is CASRVGQGEYQPQHF. In DNA, the CDR3 is TGTGCCAGCAGGGTAGGACAGGGGGAGTATCAGCCCCAGCATTTT. Drawing the rest from reference TRBV2 and TRBJ1-5, the complete variable domain is EPEVTQTPSHQVTQMGQEVILRCVPISNHLYFYWYRQILGQKVEFLVSFYNNEISEKSEIFDDQFSVERPDGSNFTLKIRSTKLEDSAMYFCASRVGQGEYQPQHFGDGTRLSIL.

The chain carries TRBV30 and TRBJ1-2, with D possibly being TRBD1 (6 bases). Trimming removed 0 bases from V and 8 bases from J, with 13 bases in between. The CDR3 sequence is 13 residues long. The V gene's germline CDR1 is GTSNPN and CDR2 SVGIG (reference sequence). CDR3 nucleotide sequence: TGTGCCTGGAGTGTAGTAGGGGGAAGAGGCTACACCTTC. Protein: CAWSVVGGRGYTF. Full variable domain (rest looked up from reference TRBV30 and TRBJ1-2): SQTIHQWPATLVQPVGSPLSLECTVEGTSNPNLYWYRQAAGRGLQLLFYSVGIGQISSEVPQNLSASRPQDRQFILSSKKLLLSDSGFYLCAWSVVGGRGYTFGSGTRLTVV.

The chain employs TRBV5-1 and TRBJ2-2, with 11 bases lining up with TRBD1. J gave up 5 bases and V 3 bases, and 3 bases lay outside the gene matches. The CDR3 contains 15 residues. Germline CDR1 and CDR2: SGHRS and YFSETQ. CDR3 coding DNA: TGCGCCAGCAGCTGGGGACAGGGGGTTACCGGGGAGCTGTTTTTT. It codes for CASSWGQGVTGELFF.

The chain carries TRBV12-3 or TRBV12-4 and TRBJ1-4; 7 bases map to TRBD1. CDR3 length: 13 amino acids. After removal of 9 bases from V and 6 bases from J, the junction contained 7 bases not matched to a gene. The CDR3: CASNRGSDEKLFF. In DNA form, the CDR3 reads TGTGCCAGTAACAGGGGCTCTGATGAAAAACTGTTTTTT.

V gene TRBV28 combines with J gene TRBJ2-2; TRBD1 matches 7 bases. Germline assignment: CDR1 MDHEN and CDR2 SYDVKM. Germline trimming cut 3 bases from V and 6 bases from J; bases unmatched to any gene: 7. CDR3 length: 15 amino acids. The CDR3 sequence is CASSFGQAFSGELFF. The CDR3 DNA reads as TGTGCCAGCAGTTTCGGACAGGCCTTCTCCGGGGAGCTGTTTTTT.

The gene calls are TRBV19 and TRBJ2-5; 8 bases are shared with TRBD2. The CDR3 extends over 14 amino acids. The J segment lost 5 bases and the V segment lost 2 bases, leaving 4 bases of the junction unmatched. Germline V gene sequence: CDR1 LNHDA, CDR2 SQIVND (reference sequence). CDR3 nucleotide sequence: TGTGCCAGTAGTATAAGCGGGGGAAAGGAGACCCAGTACTTC. Its protein is CASSISGGKETQYF.

V is TRBV6-5 and J is TRBJ1-2, with 8 bases lining up with TRBD1. Trimming took 5 bases from V and 2 from J; bases not matched to a gene: 1. The V gene's germline CDR1 is MNHEY and CDR2 SVGAGI. This CDR3 spans 13 amino acids. The CDR3 spells CASSRQGNYGYTF. In DNA form, the CDR3 reads TGTGCCAGCAGTCGACAGGGGAACTATGGCTACACCTTC.

V is TRBV29-1 and J is TRBJ2-1; 10 bases fit TRBD2. Germline V gene data show CDR1 as SQVTM and CDR2 as ANQGSEA. CDR3 length equals 16 residues. Trimming at V came to 4 bases and at J to 2 bases, leaving 8 bases not matched to a gene. Here the CDR3 DNA reads TGCAGCGTTGGAGCACTAGCGGGGACCACCTACAATGAGCAGTTCTTC. As protein: CSVGALAGTTYNEQFF.

This clone turned up a few times. J is TRBJ1-5 and V is TRBV28; D is ambiguous. This CDR3 is built from 12 residues. Between the trimmed V and J ends, which lost 3 bases and 9 bases, there was a span of 9 bases. Germline-derived CDR1 and CDR2 are MDHEN and SYDVKM. The CDR3 is CASSLTKRPQHF. For the CDR3, the DNA is TGTGCCAGCAGTTTGACCAAGCGGCCCCAGCATTTT.